Reported below is one T cell receptor beta chain. This CDR3 spans 14 amino acids. Deletions cut 6 bases from V and 5 bases from J, with 16 bases between. Germline V gene lookup returns CDR1 MNHEY and CDR2 SVGAGI. This sample was taken from a study of blood T cell repertoires in COVID-19. Whole-study context: From T cells, B-cell-depleted T cells, or PBMCs came the material, which was cDNA or gDNA.

Seattle participants joined during active infection and were tracked over time. Original processing methods: The assay estimated nucleated cells by amplifying reference gene primers. Sequencing used immunoSEQ multiplex PCR; TCRdb keeps in-frame clones, though not all of them. V, J and clone size derive from that table, while D and trimming were established from the DNA sequence. The table records under 65,000 clones, approximately 90% of them present only once. V usage is TRBV6-5 and J usage is TRBJ1-1; D unresolved. The sample was peripheral blood. This clonotype originated in a woman aged 60-75 years with COVID-19, enrolled during active disease. The CDR3 DNA reads TGTGCCAGCAGCTTCAGCAATCGGAGGACTGAAGCTTTCTTT. It codes for CASSFSNRRTEAFF.